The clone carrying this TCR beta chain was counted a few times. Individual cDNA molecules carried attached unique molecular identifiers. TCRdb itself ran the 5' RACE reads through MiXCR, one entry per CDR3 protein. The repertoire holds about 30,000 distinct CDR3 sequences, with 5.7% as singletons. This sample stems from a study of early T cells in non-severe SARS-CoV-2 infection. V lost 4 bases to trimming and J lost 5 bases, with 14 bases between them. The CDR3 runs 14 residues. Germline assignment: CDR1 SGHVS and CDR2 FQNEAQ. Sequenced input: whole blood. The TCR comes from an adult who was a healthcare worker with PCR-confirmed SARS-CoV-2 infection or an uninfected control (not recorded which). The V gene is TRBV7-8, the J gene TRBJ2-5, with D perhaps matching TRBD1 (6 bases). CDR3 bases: TGTGCCAGCAGCTCAACTACAGGGACGGAGACCCAGTACTTC. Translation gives CASSSTTGTETQYF. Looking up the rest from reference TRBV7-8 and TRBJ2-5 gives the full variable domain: GAGVSQSPRYKVAKRGQDVALRCDPISGHVSLFWYQQALGQGPEFLTYFQNEAQLDKSGLPSDRFFAERPEGSVSTLKIQRTQQEDSAVYLCASSSTTGTETQYFGPGTRLLVL.